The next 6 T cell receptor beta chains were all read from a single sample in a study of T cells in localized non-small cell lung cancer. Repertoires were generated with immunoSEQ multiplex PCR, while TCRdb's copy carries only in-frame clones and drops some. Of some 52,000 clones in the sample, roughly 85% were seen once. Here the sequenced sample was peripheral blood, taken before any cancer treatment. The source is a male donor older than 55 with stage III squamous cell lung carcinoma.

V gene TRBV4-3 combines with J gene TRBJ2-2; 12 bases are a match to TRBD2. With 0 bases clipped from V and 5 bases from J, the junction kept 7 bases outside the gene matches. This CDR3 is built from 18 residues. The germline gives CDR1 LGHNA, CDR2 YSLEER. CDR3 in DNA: TGCGCCAGCAGCCAAGATGCTAGCGGGGGGGCCGGAACCGGGGAGCTGTTTTTT. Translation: CASSQDASGGAGTGELFF.

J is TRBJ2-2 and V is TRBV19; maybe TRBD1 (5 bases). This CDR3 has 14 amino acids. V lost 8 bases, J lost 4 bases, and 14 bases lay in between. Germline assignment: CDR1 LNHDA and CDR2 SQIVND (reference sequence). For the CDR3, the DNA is TGTGCCAGTCATAAGGGGCGCACCACCGGGGAGCTGTTTTTT. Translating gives CASHKGRTTGELFF.

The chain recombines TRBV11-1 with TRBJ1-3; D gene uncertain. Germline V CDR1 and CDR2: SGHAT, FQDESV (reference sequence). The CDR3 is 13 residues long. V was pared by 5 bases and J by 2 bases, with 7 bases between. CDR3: CASSPVPGNTIYF. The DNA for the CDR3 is TGTGCCAGCAGCCCCGTTCCTGGAAACACCATATATTTT. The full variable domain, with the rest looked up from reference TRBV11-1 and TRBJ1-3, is EAEVAQSPRYKITEKSQAVAFWCDPISGHATLYWYRQILGQGPELLVQFQDESVVDDSQLPKDRFSAERLKGVDSTLKIQPAELGDSAMYLCASSPVPGNTIYFGEGSWLTVV.

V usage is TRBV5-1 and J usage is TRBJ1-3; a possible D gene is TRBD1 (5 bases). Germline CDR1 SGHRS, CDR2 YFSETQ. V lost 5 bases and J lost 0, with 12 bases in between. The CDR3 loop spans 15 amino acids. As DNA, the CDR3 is TGCGCCAGCAGGGGACTGATTAACTCTGGAAACACCATATATTTT. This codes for CASRGLINSGNTIYF.

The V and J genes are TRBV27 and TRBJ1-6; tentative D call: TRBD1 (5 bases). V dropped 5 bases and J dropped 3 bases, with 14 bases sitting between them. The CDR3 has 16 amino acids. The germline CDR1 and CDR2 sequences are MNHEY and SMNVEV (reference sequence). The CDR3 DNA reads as TGTGCCAGCAGTAACCCTTCAGGGTACTATAATTCACCCCTCCACTTT. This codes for CASSNPSGYYNSPLHF.

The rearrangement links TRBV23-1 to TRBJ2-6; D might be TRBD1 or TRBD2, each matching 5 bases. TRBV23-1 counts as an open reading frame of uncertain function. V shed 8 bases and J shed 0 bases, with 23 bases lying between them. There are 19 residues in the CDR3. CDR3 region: CASCWTPRDRDSGANVLTF. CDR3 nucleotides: TGCGCCAGCTGTTGGACCCCCAGGGACCGCGACTCTGGGGCCAACGTCCTGACTTTC.